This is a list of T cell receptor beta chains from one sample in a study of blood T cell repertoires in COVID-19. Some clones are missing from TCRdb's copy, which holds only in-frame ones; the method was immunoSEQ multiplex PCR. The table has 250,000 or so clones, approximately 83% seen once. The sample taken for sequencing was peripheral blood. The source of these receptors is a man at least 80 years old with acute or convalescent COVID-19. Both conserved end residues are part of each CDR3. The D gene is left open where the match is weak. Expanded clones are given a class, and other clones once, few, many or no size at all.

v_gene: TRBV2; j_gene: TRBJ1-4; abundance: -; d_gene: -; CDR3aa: CASIQRLVSREKLFF; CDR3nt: TGTGCCAGCATCCAGAGGTTGGTCAGTCGGGAAAAACTGTTTTTT
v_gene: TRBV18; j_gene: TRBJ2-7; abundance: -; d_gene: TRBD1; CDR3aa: CASSQYRGHFDEQYF; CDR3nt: TGTGCCAGCTCGCAGTACAGGGGGCACTTCGACGAGCAGTACTTC
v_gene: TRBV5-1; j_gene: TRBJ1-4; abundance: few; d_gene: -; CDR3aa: CASSRGEKLFF; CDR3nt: TGCGCCAGCAGTAGGGGAGAAAAACTGTTTTTT
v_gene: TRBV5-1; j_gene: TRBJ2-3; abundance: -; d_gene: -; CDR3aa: CASSLGQFRDTQYF; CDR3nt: TGCGCCAGCAGCTTGGGGCAGTTTCGCGATACGCAGTATTTT
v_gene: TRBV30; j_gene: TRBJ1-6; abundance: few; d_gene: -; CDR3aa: CAWNGQVNSPLHF; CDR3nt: TGTGCCTGGAATGGCCAGGTTAATTCACCCCTCCACTTT
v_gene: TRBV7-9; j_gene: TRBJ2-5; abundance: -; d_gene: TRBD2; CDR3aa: CASSSLAGVGGETQYF; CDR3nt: TGTGCCAGCAGCTCCTTAGCGGGAGTTGGGGGAGAGACCCAGTACTTC
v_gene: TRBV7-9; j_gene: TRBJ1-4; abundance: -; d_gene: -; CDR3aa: CASSPGWAIEKLFF; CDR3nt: TGTGCCAGCAGCCCAGGTTGGGCTATAGAAAAACTGTTTTTT
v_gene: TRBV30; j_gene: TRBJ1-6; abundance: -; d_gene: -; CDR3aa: CAWSASRDSPLHF; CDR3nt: TGTGCCTGGAGTGCCTCGAGGGATTCACCCCTCCACTTT
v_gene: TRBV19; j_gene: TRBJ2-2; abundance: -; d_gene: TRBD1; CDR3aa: CASSRQGAGTGELFF; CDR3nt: TGTGCCAGTAGTAGACAGGGGGCAGGGACCGGGGAGCTGTTTTTT
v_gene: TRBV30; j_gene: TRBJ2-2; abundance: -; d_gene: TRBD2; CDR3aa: CAWRGGGGATGELFF; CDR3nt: TGTGCCTGGAGAGGTGGCGGGGGGGCCACCGGGGAGCTGTTTTTT
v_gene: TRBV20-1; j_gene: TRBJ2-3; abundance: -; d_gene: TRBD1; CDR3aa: CSASPIGQGTDTQYF; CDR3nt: TGCAGTGCTAGTCCGATCGGACAGGGGACAGATACGCAGTATTTT
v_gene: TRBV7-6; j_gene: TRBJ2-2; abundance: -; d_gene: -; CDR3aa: CASSLDGVGELFF; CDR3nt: TGTGCCAGCAGCTTAGACGGAGTCGGGGAGCTGTTTTTT
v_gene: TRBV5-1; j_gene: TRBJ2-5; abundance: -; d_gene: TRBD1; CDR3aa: CASSLPGTGKGETQYF; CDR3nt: TGCGCCAGCAGCCTACCCGGGACAGGGAAGGGAGAGACCCAGTACTTC
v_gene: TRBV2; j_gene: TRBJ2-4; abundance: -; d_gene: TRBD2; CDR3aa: CASSSSGSLAKNIQYF; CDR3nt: TGTGCCAGCAGTTCTAGCGGGTCTCTAGCCAAAAACATTCAGTACTTC
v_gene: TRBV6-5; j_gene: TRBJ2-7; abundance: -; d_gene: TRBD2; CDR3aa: CAAGTTASYEQYF; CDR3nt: TGTGCCGCCGGGACTACCGCCTCCTACGAGCAGTACTTC
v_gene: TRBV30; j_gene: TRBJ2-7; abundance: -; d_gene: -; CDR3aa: CAWSPTVHEQYF; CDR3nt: TGTGCCTGGAGTCCGACAGTCCACGAGCAGTACTTC
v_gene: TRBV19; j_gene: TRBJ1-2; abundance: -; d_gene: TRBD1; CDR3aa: CASSPQGARVPYGYTF; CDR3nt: TGTGCCAGTAGCCCACAGGGGGCGAGGGTCCCCTATGGCTACACCTTC
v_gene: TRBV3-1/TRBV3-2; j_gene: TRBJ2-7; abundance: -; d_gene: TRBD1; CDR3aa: CASSQGDRVTYEQYF; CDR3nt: TGTGCCAGCAGCCAAGGGGACAGAGTTACCTACGAGCAGTACTTC
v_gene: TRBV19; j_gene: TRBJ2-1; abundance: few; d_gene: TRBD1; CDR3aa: CASRETGVNEQFF; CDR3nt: TGTGCCAGTAGGGAGACAGGGGTCAATGAGCAGTTCTTC
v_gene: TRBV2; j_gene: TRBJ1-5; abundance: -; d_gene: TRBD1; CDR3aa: CASSDVGTAPPYARPSLF; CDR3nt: TGTGCCAGCAGTGATGTAGGGACAGCACCACCGTATGCGCGCCCTTCTTTGTTT